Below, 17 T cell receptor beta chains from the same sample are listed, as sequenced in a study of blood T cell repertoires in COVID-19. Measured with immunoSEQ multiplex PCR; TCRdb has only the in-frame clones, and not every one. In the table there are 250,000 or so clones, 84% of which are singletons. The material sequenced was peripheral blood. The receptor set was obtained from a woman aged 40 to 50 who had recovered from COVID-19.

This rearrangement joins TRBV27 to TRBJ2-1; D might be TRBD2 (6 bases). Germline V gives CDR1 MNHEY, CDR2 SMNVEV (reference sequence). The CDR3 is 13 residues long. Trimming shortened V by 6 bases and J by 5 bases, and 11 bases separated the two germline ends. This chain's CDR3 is CASRWDFNNEQFF. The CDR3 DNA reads TGTGCCAGCAGATGGGACTTCAACAATGAGCAGTTCTTC.

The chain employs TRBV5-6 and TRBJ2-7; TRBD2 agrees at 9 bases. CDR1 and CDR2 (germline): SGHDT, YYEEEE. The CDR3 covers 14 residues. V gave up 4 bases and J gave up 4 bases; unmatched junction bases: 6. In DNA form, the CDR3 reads TGTGCCAGCAGCCTTAGCCTAGCGGGGTACGAGCAGTACTTC. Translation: CASSLSLAGYEQYF.

CDR3 sequence reads: CASSIRASGYTGELFF. CDR3 DNA: TGTGCCAGTAGTATACGGGCTAGCGGATACACCGGGGAGCTGTTTTTT. The gene calls are TRBV19 and TRBJ2-2; 7 bases agree with TRBD2. The CDR3 has 16 amino acids. Germline CDR1 is LNHDA and CDR2 is SQIVND (reference sequence). After removal of 2 bases from V and 3 bases from J, the junction contained 6 bases not matched to a gene.

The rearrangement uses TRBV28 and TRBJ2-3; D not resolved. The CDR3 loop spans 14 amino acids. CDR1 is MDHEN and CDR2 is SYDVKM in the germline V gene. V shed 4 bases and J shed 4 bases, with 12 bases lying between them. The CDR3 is CASSSINVADTQYF. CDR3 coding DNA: TGTGCCAGCAGTTCTATTAACGTGGCAGATACGCAGTATTTT.

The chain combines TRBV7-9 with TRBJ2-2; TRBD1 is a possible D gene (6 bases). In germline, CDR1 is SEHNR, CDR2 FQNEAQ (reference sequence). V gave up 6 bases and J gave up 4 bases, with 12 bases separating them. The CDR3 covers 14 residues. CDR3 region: CASRPNRVTGELFF. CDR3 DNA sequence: TGTGCCAGCAGGCCTAACAGGGTCACCGGGGAGCTGTTTTTT.

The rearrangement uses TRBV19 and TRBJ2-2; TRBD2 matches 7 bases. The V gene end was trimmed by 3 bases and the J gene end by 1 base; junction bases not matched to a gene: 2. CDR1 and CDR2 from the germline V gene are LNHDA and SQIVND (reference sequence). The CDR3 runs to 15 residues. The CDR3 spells CASSMTGGNTGELFF. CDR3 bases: TGTGCCAGTAGTATGACGGGGGGGAACACCGGGGAGCTGTTTTTT.

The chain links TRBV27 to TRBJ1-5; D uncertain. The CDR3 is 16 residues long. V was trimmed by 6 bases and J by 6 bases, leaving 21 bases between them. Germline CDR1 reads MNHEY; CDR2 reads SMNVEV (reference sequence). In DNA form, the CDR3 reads TGTGCCAGCAGGGAAGCGGGCAGTTTCATTGTTCAGCCCCAGCATTTT. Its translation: CASREAGSFIVQPQHF.

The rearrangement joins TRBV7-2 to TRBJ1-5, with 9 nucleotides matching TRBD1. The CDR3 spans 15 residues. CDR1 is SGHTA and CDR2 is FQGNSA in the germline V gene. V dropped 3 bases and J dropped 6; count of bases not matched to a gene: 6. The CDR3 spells CASSLTGGIGQPQHF. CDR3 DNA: TGTGCCAGCAGCTTGACAGGGGGTATTGGTCAGCCCCAGCATTTT.

DNA of the CDR3: TGTGCCAGTAGCTTCCAGTACACTGAAGCTTTCTTT. Its protein is CASSFQYTEAFF. The genes are TRBV19 and TRBJ1-1; D is unclear. Germline CDR1 LNHDA, CDR2 SQIVND (reference sequence). V gave up 6 bases and J gave up 3 bases, with 8 bases separating them. The length of the CDR3 is 12 residues.

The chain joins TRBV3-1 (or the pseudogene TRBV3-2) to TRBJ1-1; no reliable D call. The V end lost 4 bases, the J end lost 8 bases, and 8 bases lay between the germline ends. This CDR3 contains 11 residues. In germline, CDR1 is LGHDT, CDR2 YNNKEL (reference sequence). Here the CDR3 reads CASSPGWEAFF. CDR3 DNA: TGTGCCAGCAGCCCGGGATGGGAAGCTTTCTTT.

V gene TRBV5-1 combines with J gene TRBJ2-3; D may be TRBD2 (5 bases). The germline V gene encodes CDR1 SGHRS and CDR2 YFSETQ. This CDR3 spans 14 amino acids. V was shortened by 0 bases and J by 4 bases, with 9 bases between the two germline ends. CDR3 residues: CASSLVSGADTQYF. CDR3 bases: TGCGCCAGCAGCTTGGTGTCCGGGGCAGATACGCAGTATTTT.

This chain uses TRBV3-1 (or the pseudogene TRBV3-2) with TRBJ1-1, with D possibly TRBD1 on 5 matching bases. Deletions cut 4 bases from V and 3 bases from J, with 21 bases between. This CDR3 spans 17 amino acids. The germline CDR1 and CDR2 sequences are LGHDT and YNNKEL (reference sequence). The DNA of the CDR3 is TGTGCCAGCAGCCCAAATTATGTAAGGGGTCCGGACACTGAAGCTTTCTTT. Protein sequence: CASSPNYVRGPDTEAFF.

The CDR3 protein is CASVRGGTGELFF. In DNA form, the CDR3 reads TGTGCCAGCGTGCGGGGAGGCACCGGGGAGCTGTTTTTT. The chain employs TRBV28 and TRBJ2-2; TRBD2 might be the D (6 bases). Trimming removed 8 bases from V and 4 bases from J, with 11 bases in between. The CDR3 is 13 amino acids. Per germline, CDR1 MDHEN and CDR2 SYDVKM.

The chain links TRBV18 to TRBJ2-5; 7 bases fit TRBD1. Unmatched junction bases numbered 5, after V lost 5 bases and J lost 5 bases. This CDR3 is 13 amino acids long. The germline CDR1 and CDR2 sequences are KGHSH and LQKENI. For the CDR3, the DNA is TGTGCCAGCTCAAGGGGGCTCGGGGAGACCCAGTACTTC. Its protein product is CASSRGLGETQYF.

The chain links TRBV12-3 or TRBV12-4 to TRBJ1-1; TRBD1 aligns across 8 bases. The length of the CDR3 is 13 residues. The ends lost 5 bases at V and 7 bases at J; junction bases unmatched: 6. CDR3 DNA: TGTGCCAGCAGTCTAAGGGACAGGCTTGAAGCTTTCTTT. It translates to CASSLRDRLEAFF.

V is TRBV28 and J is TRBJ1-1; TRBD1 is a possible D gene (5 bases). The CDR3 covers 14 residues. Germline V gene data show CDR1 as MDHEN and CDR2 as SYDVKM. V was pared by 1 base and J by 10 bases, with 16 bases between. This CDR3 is CASSLFSHRPGAFF. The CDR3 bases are TGTGCCAGCAGTTTATTTAGCCACAGGCCCGGAGCTTTCTTT.

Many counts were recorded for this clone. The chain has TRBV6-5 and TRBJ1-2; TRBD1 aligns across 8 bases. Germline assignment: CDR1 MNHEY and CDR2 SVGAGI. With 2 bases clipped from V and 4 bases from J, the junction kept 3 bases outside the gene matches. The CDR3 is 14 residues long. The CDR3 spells CASSYRGTGYGYTF. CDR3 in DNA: TGTGCCAGCAGTTACAGAGGGACAGGCTATGGCTACACCTTC.